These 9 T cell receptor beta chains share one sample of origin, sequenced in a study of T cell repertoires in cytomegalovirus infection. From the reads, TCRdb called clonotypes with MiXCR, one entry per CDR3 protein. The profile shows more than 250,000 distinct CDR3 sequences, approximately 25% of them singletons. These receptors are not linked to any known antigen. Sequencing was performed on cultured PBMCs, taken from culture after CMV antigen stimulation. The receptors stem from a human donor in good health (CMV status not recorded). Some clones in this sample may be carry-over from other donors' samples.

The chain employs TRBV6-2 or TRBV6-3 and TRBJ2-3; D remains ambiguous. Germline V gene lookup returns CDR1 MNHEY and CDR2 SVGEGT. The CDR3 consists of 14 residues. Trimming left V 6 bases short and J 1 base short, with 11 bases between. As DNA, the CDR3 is TGTGCCAGCAGCCGCATAGTCGGCACAGATACGCAGTATTTT. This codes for CASSRIVGTDTQYF.

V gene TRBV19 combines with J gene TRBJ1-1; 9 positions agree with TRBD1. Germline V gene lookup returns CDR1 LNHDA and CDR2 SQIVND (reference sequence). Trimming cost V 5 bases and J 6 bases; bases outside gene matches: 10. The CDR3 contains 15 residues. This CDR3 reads CASSYPGQGFPEAFF. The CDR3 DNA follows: TGTGCCAGTAGTTACCCCGGACAGGGGTTTCCTGAAGCTTTCTTT.

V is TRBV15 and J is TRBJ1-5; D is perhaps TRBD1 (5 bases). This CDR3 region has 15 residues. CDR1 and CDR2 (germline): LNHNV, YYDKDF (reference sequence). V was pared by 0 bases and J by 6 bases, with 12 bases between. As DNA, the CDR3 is TGTGCCACCAGCAGAGAACGGGGCGTAGGTCAGCCCCAGCATTTT. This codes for CATSRERGVGQPQHF.

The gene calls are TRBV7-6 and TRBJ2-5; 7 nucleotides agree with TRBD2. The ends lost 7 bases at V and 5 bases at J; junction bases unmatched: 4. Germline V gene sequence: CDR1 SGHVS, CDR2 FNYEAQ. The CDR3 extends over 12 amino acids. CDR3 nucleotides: TGTGCCAGCACCGGGGGGTGGGAGACCCAGTACTTC. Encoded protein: CASTGGWETQYF.

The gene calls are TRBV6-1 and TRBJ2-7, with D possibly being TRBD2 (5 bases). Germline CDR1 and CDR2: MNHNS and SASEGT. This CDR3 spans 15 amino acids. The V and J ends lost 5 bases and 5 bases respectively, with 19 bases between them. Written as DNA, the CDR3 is TGTGCCAGCAGTCCTACCGGGATTACGGCCCACGAGCAGTACGTC. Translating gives CASSPTGITAHEQYV.

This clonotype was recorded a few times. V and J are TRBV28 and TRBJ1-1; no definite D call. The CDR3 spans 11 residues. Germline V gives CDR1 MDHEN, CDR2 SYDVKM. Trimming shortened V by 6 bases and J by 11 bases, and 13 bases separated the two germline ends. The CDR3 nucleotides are TGTGCCAGCAGCCGGTTCCATTATGCTTTCTTT. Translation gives CASSRFHYAFF.

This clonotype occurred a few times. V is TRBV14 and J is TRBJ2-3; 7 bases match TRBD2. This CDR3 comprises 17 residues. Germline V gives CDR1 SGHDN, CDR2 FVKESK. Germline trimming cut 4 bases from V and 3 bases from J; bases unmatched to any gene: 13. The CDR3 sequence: CASSPLSRETGTDTQYF. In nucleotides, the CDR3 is TGTGCCAGCAGCCCTTTATCGCGGGAGACCGGGACAGATACGCAGTATTTT.

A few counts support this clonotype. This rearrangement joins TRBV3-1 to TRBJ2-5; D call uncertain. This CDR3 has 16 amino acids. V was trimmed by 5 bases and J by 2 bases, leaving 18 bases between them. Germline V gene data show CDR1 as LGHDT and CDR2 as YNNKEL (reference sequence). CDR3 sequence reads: CASSTNPPRIQETQYF. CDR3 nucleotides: TGTGCCAGCAGCACTAACCCCCCTAGGATTCAAGAGACCCAGTACTTC.

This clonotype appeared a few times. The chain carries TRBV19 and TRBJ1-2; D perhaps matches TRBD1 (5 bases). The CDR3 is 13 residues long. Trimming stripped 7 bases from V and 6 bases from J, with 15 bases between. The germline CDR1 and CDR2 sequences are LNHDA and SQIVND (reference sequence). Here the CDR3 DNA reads TGTGCCAGTAAGACAGCGAGGTATGATGGCTACACCTTC. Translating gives CASKTARYDGYTF.